This T cell receptor (beta chain) was documented in a study of blood T cell repertoires in COVID-19 (dated by TCRdb to 2018 to 2021). In terms of the full investigation: Collaborator samples came from the United States, Italy and Spain and covered acute and convalescent phases of COVID-19. Samples came from the ongoing ImmuneRACE study (first 160 participants) plus 1,254 subjects from 6 global collaborators. Deeply sampled blood TCRbeta repertoires from subjects exposed to, actively infected with, or recovered from COVID-19 were included in the dataset. HLA class I and class II types, where available, came from metadata supplied by the sample provider rather than from assay-based typing. The repertoires were released in a freely available public database intended as a resource for research on the immune response to SARS-CoV-2. The prospective study material was composed of cDNA or gDNA derived from T cells, B-cell-depleted T cells, or PBMCs. Sample metadata almost always included a de-identified subject ID, COVID-19 status, age in years and sex. Study-level results and caveats: The amount of clinical and demographic metadata varied by source and participant and was provided uncurated.

The immunoSEQ Assay, a bias-controlled multiplex PCR, was used to amplify TCRbeta CDR3 regions from genomic DNA. On the authors' methods: Nucleated cell counts per sample were estimated from amplification of reference gene primers within the assay. To quantify the absolute abundance of each unique TCRbeta CDR3 rearrangement, sequence reads were collapsed and filtered. For each sample, productive Simpson clonality was calculated as the square root of Simpson's diversity index across productive rearrangements. TCRdb took this table from immuneACCESS and kept in-frame rearrangements with V and J called. Such tables lack part of the clones; where checked against another copy, unresolved V genes explain under half of the gap, and the rest is unexplained. V, J and clone size are taken as reported in that table, and D and trimming were inferred from the DNA itself. For this sample the table gives 250,000 or so clones, of which roughly 85% were detected only once. 3% to 4% of the sample is taken by the ten largest.

V is cut back by 5 bases and J by 8 bases, with 6 bases in the junction unmatched. The cysteine opens and the phenylalanine closes a CDR3 of 13 amino acids. The retained sequence is limited to the CDR3, 39 bases, with the frame set at the first base. The germline V gene encodes CDR1 MNHEY and CDR2 SVGAGI. This clone came up a few times. The antigen it recognizes is unknown. It has no much larger one-base neighbor in the sample; base qualities were not kept. Whole blood was collected in K2EDTA tubes by collaborating institutions according to the institutions' own protocols. For TCRbeta analysis, collaborators shipped samples in one of three forms: frozen whole blood, isolated PBMCs, or DNA extracted from either of those sample types.

Material for sequencing was peripheral blood. The receptor's source is a woman younger than 30 with acute or convalescent COVID-19. Rearrangement joined TRBV6-5 to TRBJ1-2, with 9 bases matching TRBD1. The DNA reads TGTGCCAGCAGTACCCGGGACAGGGTGGGCTACACCTTC. Translated, this is CASSTRDRVGYTF.